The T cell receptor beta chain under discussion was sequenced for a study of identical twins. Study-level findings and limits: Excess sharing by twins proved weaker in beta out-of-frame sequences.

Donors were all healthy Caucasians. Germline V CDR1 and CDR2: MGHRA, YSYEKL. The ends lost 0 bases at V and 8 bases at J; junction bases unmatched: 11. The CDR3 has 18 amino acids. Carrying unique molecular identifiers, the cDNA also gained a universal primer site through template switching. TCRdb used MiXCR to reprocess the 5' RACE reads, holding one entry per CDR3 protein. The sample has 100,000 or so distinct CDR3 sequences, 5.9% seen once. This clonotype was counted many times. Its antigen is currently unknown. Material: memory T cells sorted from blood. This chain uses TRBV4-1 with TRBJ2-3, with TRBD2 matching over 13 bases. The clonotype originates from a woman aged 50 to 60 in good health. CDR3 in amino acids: CASSQEPGLAGRLATQYF. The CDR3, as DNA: TGCGCCAGCAGCCAAGAACCGGGACTAGCGGGGAGGTTAGCTACGCAGTATTTT.